These 11 T cell receptor beta chains share one sample of origin, sequenced in a study of beta chain features in type 1 diabetes (dated by TCRdb to the late 2010s). Receptor libraries were prepared by the immunoSEQ multiplex PCR assay. The entire amount of isolated RNA was reverse transcribed using the High Capacity cDNA Reverse Transcription Kit, so the sequenced TCRB transcripts were expressed ones. Imported from immuneACCESS, the table was reduced by TCRdb to in-frame sequences with V and J called. These copies leave out some clones; in studies compared against another copy, an unresolved V gene accounts for under half, and the cause of the remainder is not known. The sample includes about 150,000 clones, with roughly 48% observed a single time. Jointly, the top ten make up around 0.39% of the sample. The sequenced material came from Tregs from blood. Reading the label with the study, this specimen's cell subset or site is: regulatory CD4+ T cells. These receptors were taken from a man in his late teens or twenties in good health.

The gene calls are TRBV6-5 and TRBJ2-1, with TRBD2 identical over 8 bases. This CDR3 spans 14 amino acids. The germline V gene encodes CDR1 MNHEY and CDR2 SVGAGI. The J segment lost 4 bases and the V segment lost 6 bases, leaving 5 bases of the junction unmatched. This chain's CDR3 is CASRKRGPYNEQFF. For the CDR3, the DNA is TGTGCCAGCAGAAAGCGGGGGCCGTACAATGAGCAGTTCTTC.

This clone turned up a few times. The chain employs TRBV7-9 and TRBJ2-7; tentatively, D is TRBD1 (5 bases). Trimming stripped 1 base from V and 2 bases from J, with 12 bases between. Germline CDR1 and CDR2: SEHNR and FQNEAQ (reference sequence). The CDR3 runs to 15 residues. The CDR3 spells CASSLDGHRTYEQYF. DNA of the CDR3: TGTGCCAGCAGCTTAGACGGGCACAGGACCTACGAGCAGTACTTC.

This clone was seen only a few times. This chain links TRBV11-1 with TRBJ1-1; D might be TRBD1 (6 bases). Germline lookup yields CDR1 SGHAT and CDR2 FQDESV (reference sequence). The CDR3 is 13 amino acids. Trimming took off 5 bases at V and 9 bases at J, with 16 bases between the two ends. CDR3 DNA: TGTGCCAGCAGCCCGACAGGTCTGGTTAAAGCTTTCTTT. Its protein is CASSPTGLVKAFF.

The chain carries TRBV5-1 and TRBJ2-7; 7 nucleotides match TRBD2. From germline, CDR1 is SGHRS and CDR2 YFSETQ. The CDR3 is 14 residues long. V was clipped by 2 bases and J by 2 bases; unmatched bases: 4. CDR3 sequence (DNA): TGCGCCAGCAGCTTACCGGGAGGTCCCTACGAGCAGTACTTC. This sequence encodes CASSLPGGPYEQYF.

This sequence joins TRBV14 and TRBJ1-3, with D possibly matching TRBD1 (5 bases). The V gene lost 0 bases and the J gene lost 1 base, with 13 bases spanning the gap. The CDR3 is 17 residues long. CDR1 and CDR2 from the germline V gene are SGHDN and FVKESK. CDR3 coding DNA: TGTGCCAGCAGCCAAGATGGCCAGGGTCTATCTGGAAACACCATATATTTT. It yields the protein CASSQDGQGLSGNTIYF.

This clone has more than one count but fewer than ten. The rearrangement joins TRBV7-2 to TRBJ1-1; D call uncertain. Germline CDR1 is SGHTA and CDR2 is FQGNSA. This CDR3 contains 13 residues. Trimming stripped 1 base from V and 1 base from J, with 4 bases between. The CDR3 loop reads CASSLGANTEAFF. Written as DNA, the CDR3 is TGTGCCAGCAGCTTAGGGGCGAACACTGAAGCTTTCTTT.

This clone has more than one count but fewer than ten. The chain links TRBV7-6 to TRBJ2-2; 10 positions match TRBD2. Losses at the gene ends were 2 bases for V and 6 bases for J; bases not matched to a gene: 9. The CDR3 contains 17 residues. CDR1 is SGHVS and CDR2 is FNYEAQ in the germline V gene. CDR3 loop: CASSLLLAGALAGELFF. CDR3 coding DNA: TGTGCCAGCAGCTTATTGCTAGCGGGAGCCCTTGCCGGGGAGCTGTTTTTT.

The V gene is TRBV29-1, the J gene TRBJ2-3; no clear D. The V end was cut by 4 bases, the J end by 5 bases, with 4 bases between. Per germline, CDR1 SQVTM and CDR2 ANQGSEA. There are 10 residues in the CDR3. CDR3: CSVALDTQYF. The CDR3 DNA reads TGCAGCGTTGCCCTAGATACGCAGTATTTT.

The chain is built from TRBV27 and TRBJ2-3, with 11 bases fitting TRBD2. This CDR3 region has 16 residues. V was pared by 6 bases and J by 1 base, with 6 bases of the junction left unmatched. Germline CDR1 is MNHEY and CDR2 is SMNVEV (reference sequence). CDR3 in DNA: TGTGCCAGCAGCCCGGGGACTAGCGGTCGCACAGATACGCAGTATTTT. The encoded protein is CASSPGTSGRTDTQYF.

This clone was seen more than once but under ten times. V gene TRBV18 combines with J gene TRBJ1-1; weak D call: TRBD1 (5 bases). Per germline, CDR1 KGHSH and CDR2 LQKENI. V shed 6 bases and J shed 2 bases, with 13 bases lying between them. CDR3 length equals 14 residues. The CDR3 loop is CASSLNGGNTEAFF. The CDR3 region has the DNA TGTGCCAGCTCTCTCAACGGGGGTAACACTGAAGCTTTCTTT.

J is TRBJ1-2 and V is TRBV6-5; a weak D match, TRBD1 (6 bases). Germline CDR1 MNHEY, CDR2 SVGAGI. CDR3 length: 14 residues. V was pared by 6 bases and J by 6 bases, with 17 bases between. CDR3 DNA sequence: TGTGCCAGCAGAAATACAGGGATTCCGGATGGCTACACCTTC. It translates to CASRNTGIPDGYTF.